The clone carrying this T cell receptor beta chain showed up just once. The antigen is unknown. The data stem from a study of shared clonotypes between healthy human individuals. Study-level background: Serving as donors were a couple of women and three men, whose ages spanned 18 to 49. The study used three CD4 naive, three CD4 memory, two CD8 naive and one CD8 memory plate per donor.

As defined, naive CD8 cells were CD45RO-negative and positively selected for CCR7, with terminally differentiated effector memory CD45RA+ cells excluded. Study conclusions and caveats: Clonotypes shared by all four donors outscored non-shared clonotypes in generation probability.

Sorted subsets were amplified in replicate PCRs using approximately 0.2 ug DNA, around 30,000 T cell genomes. The method was immunoSEQ multiplex PCR; TCRdb's version includes in-frame clones alone and lacks a portion of them. The sample carries over 2 million clones, over 85% recorded once. CDR3 size: 15 residues. The germline CDR1 and CDR2 sequences are MNHNS and SASEGT. Trimming removed 6 bases from V and 1 base from J; junction bases left unmatched: 6. The sequence was obtained from a man aged 18 to 30 in good health. This rearrangement joins TRBV6-1 to TRBJ2-7; 10 bases are shared with TRBD2. The sequenced material came from naive CD8+ T cells sorted from blood. CDR3 region: CASSALAGYSYEQYF. The CDR3 coding sequence is TGTGCCAGCAGCGCACTAGCGGGGTATTCCTACGAGCAGTACTTC.